The rows below give T cell receptor beta chains drawn from one sample of a study of Ad26.COV2.S vaccination and SARS-CoV-2 variants. Only in-frame clones appear in the TCRdb table, and some are missing; sequencing was by immunoSEQ multiplex PCR. The sample shows about 440,000 clones, around 91% of them seen only once. The sequencing used peripheral blood, collected in a trial of Ad26.COV2.S vaccine versus placebo. These TCRs come from a person between 18 and 59 years old who received the Ad26.COV2.S COVID-19 vaccine or a placebo. Each CDR3 is given with its conserved first and last residue. The order of the fields is J gene, clone size, V gene, D gene, CDR3 DNA, CDR3 protein. D genes are given only for firm matches. Size values are once, few and many counts, or a class for expanded clones, and some rows have none.

TRBJ1-5 . TRBV7-2 . TGTGCCAGCAGCTTAGAATCCACAACGAATCAGCCCCAGCATTTT CASSLESTTNQPQHF
TRBJ2-2 . TRBV29-1 . TGCAGCGTTGAAGATCCTATGAGGGTACGCGGGGAGCTGTTTTTT CSVEDPMRVRGELFF
TRBJ2-7 . TRBV7-8 TRBD1 TGTGCCAGCACTCCTTCCGGGACAGGAACCTACGAGCAGTACTTC CASTPSGTGTYEQYF
TRBJ2-3 . TRBV16 TRBD1 TGTGCCAGCAGCCGCTCGACAGGGCCCGCGCCCACAGATACGCAGTATTTT CASSRSTGPAPTDTQYF
TRBJ2-2 . TRBV28 . TGTGCCAGCAGCCGGGCCGAACACACCGGGGAGCTGTTTTTT CASSRAEHTGELFF
TRBJ2-2 once TRBV28 . TGTGCCAGCAGCCCGAGGGGGGGCTGGGCCGGGGAGCTGTTTTTT CASSPRGGWAGELFF
TRBJ2-6 . TRBV21-1 . TGTGCCAGCAGCAAGGGGATTGGGGCCAACGTCCTGACTTTC CASSKGIGANVLTF
TRBJ2-7 . TRBV30 . TGTGCCTGGAGACGCAGGGGTTTCGACGAGCAGTACTTC CAWRRRGFDEQYF
TRBJ2-1 . TRBV27 TRBD2 TGTGCCAGCAGTTCGTCGGGACTAGCGGGAGTAAAGCAGTTCTTC CASSSSGLAGVKQFF
TRBJ2-2 . TRBV6-2/TRBV6-3 . TGTGCCAGCAGCTTCACAGCCCCTCCGAACACCGGGGAGCTGTTTTTT CASSFTAPPNTGELFF
TRBJ2-1 . TRBV7-8 . TGTGCCAGCAGCTTAGGCAGGAGGGCCTCTATTGAGCAGTTCTTC CASSLGRRASIEQFF
TRBJ1-1 . TRBV7-2 . TGTGCCAGCAGCTCCGACCGGGGACCCGGAGCTTTCTTT CASSSDRGPGAFF
TRBJ2-7 . TRBV5-1 . TGCGCCAGCAGCTTGGATGGGTTCGAGCAGTACTTC CASSLDGFEQYF
TRBJ2-3 . TRBV6-5 TRBD1 TGTGCCAGCAGTTCTCAGGGGGTCAGCACAGATACGCAGTATTTT CASSSQGVSTDTQYF
TRBJ2-5 . TRBV7-3 . TGTGCCAGCAGTCGAGGAGGCCAAGAGACCCAGTACTTC CASSRGGQETQYF
TRBJ2-3 . TRBV3-1/TRBV3-2 TRBD2 TGTGCCAGCAGCCAACATGATACGGGGAGGGCCGGGGATACGCAGTATTTT CASSQHDTGRAGDTQYF
TRBJ2-7 . TRBV14 TRBD2 TGTGCCAGCAGCCCCCGACCGGGAGGCTCCTACGAGCAGTACTTC CASSPRPGGSYEQYF
TRBJ2-2 . TRBV7-2 TRBD1 TGTGCCAGCAGCGCGGGACAGGGGTGGACCGGGGAGCTGTTTTTT CASSAGQGWTGELFF
TRBJ2-5 . TRBV30 TRBD2 TGTGCCTGGAGCGCTATTAAGGGGTCGGGGGGGACCCAGTACTTC CAWSAIKGSGGTQYF
TRBJ1-3 . TRBV30 TRBD1 TGTGCCTTTACCCCGGACAGGGGGCCAGGAAACACCATATATTTT CAFTPDRGPGNTIYF